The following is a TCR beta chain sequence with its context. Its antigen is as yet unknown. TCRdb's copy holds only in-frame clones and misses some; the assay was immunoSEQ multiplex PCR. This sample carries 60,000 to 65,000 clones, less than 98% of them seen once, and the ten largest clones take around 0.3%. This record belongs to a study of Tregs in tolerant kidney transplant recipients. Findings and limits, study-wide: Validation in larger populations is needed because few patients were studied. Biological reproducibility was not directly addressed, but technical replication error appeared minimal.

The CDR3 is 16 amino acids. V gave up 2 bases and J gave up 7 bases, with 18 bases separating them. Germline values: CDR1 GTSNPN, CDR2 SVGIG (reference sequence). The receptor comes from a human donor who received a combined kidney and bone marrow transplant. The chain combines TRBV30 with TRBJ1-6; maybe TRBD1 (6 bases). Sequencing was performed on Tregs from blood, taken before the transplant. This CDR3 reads CAWSSPRTVENSPLHF. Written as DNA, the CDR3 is TGTGCCTGGAGTTCGCCGAGGACAGTAGAAAATTCACCCCTCCACTTT.